This T cell receptor beta chain was documented in a study of regulatory T cells in long-lasting Graves disease. The study's findings and limits: Persistent Graves' patients possessed reduced TCR diversity relative to recently diagnosed ones. Among the persistent patients, 2,741 public clonotypes were shared, more than the roughly 970 shared among new patients.

Specified time point: newly diagnosed GD, antithyroid drugs for less than 3 months. The TCR library used RNA extracted from PBMCs. Graves' disease diagnosis used American Thyroid Association guidelines. The CDR3 has 13 residues. CDR1 and CDR2 from the germline V gene are SGHTA and FQGNSA. CDR3 regions were amplified by Arm-PCR using iRepertoire HTBI primers to build TCR beta libraries. In the original analysis: Among the samples, roughly 61 TRBV and more than twelve TRBJ segments were identified. TCRdb passed the multiplex PCR reads through MiXCR, listing each CDR3 protein once. TCRdb's processing, not the authors' own work, is the source of the V and J calls. In the table there are over 300,000 distinct CDR3 sequences, less than 20% of which are singletons. As for this clonotype: The antigen is unknown. This may come from a read error, since a much larger clone is one base off.

This clonotype was sampled from a female donor with Graves disease. The genes are TRBV7-2 and TRBJ1-1; D call uncertain. Material: peripheral blood mononuclear cells (PBMCs), obtained at new diagnosis, from a patient treated with antithyroid drugs. The CDR3 protein is CASRLVGWTEAFF. The CDR3 bases are TGTGCCAGCAGATTAGTGGGATGGACTGAAGCTTTCTTT. The variable domain in full, completed from reference TRBV7-2 and TRBJ1-1, reads GAGVSQSPSNKVTEKGKDVELRCDPISGHTALYWYRQSLGQGLEFLIYFQGNSAPDKSGLPSDRFSAERTGGSVSTLTIQRTQQEDSAVYLCASRLVGWTEAFFGQGTRLTVV.